A single sample gave rise to the 19 T cell receptor beta chains below, sequenced in a study of blood T cell repertoires in COVID-19. Method: immunoSEQ multiplex PCR; TCRdb's copy keeps in-frame clones and lacks some. Here the sample spans roughly 77,000 clones, 88% being singletons. Sequencing was carried out using peripheral blood. The source is a human donor in a cohort sampled during active COVID-19.

This clone has more than one count but fewer than ten. The chain links TRBV5-4 to TRBJ1-6, with 8 bases matching TRBD1. Germline V CDR1 and CDR2: SGHNT, YYREEE (reference sequence). V dropped 3 bases and J dropped 5; count of bases not matched to a gene: 4. CDR3 length: 15 amino acids. DNA of the CDR3: TGTGCCAGCAGCTCAGGACAGGGCAATAATTCACCCCTCCACTTT. Translating it yields CASSSGQGNNSPLHF.

V usage is TRBV29-1 and J usage is TRBJ2-7; TRBD1 agrees at 10 bases. The V and J ends lost 3 bases and 5 bases, in that order; junction bases with no gene match: 4. CDR1 and CDR2 from the germline V gene are SQVTM and ANQGSEA. The CDR3 sequence is 13 residues long. CDR3 DNA: TGCAGCGTTGAGGACAGGGGGAGCGACGAGCAGTACTTC. This translates into CSVEDRGSDEQYF.

The rearrangement links TRBV18 to TRBJ2-6, with a tentative D call TRBD2 (6 bases). The CDR3 length is 16 residues. V was cut by 6 bases and J by 1 base, with 13 bases left in between. Germline CDR1 reads KGHSH; CDR2 reads LQKENI. The DNA for the CDR3 is TGTGCCAGCTCTCCCGCGGCGGGGTCTGGGGCCAACGTCCTGACTTTC. Translated: CASSPAAGSGANVLTF.

The chain couples TRBV2 to TRBJ2-7; 8 bases fit TRBD2. Unmatched junction bases numbered 13, after V lost 7 bases and J lost 2 bases. CDR1 and CDR2 (germline): SNHLY, FYNNEI. The CDR3 length is 16 residues. The CDR3 sequence: CASTDPGAGGAYEQYF. The CDR3 DNA follows: TGTGCCAGCACCGACCCTGGGGCGGGAGGCGCCTACGAGCAGTACTTC.

The chain recombines TRBV25-1 with TRBJ2-6; no reliable D call. The V end lost 3 bases, the J end lost 0 bases, and 9 bases lay between the germline ends. The CDR3 spans 16 residues. Germline V lookup: CDR1 MGHDK, CDR2 SYGVNS. CDR3 residues: CASSDPRISGANVLTF. CDR3 DNA sequence: TGTGCCAGCAGTGATCCTAGAATCTCTGGGGCCAACGTCCTGACTTTC.

V gene TRBV9 combines with J gene TRBJ2-1; D is perhaps TRBD2 (5 bases). The CDR3 contains 16 residues. The germline gives CDR1 SGDLS, CDR2 YYNGEE. V lost 0 bases, J lost 6 bases, and 16 bases lay in between. This chain's CDR3 is CASSVDPTLRANEQFF. CDR3 nucleotide sequence: TGTGCCAGCAGCGTAGATCCGACCCTGCGGGCCAATGAGCAGTTCTTC.

The chain links TRBV5-4 to TRBJ1-4; 7 bases fit TRBD1. Germline V gives CDR1 SGHNT, CDR2 YYREEE (reference sequence). The V segment lost 1 base and the J segment 0 bases; nucleotides outside the gene matches: 3. This CDR3 is built from 16 residues. As DNA, the CDR3 is TGTGCCAGCAGCTTGTCCGGGACAGCAACTAATGAAAAACTGTTTTTT. This encodes CASSLSGTATNEKLFF.

The V gene is TRBV19, the J gene TRBJ2-1; TRBD2 is a possible D gene (5 bases). Germline CDR1 LNHDA, CDR2 SQIVND (reference sequence). The CDR3 runs 14 residues. Between the trimmed V and J ends, which lost 1 base and 6 bases, there was a span of 10 bases. Written as DNA, the CDR3 is TGTGCCAGTAGTATAGGGGAGCGTCTCAATGAGCAGTTCTTC. Its protein product is CASSIGERLNEQFF.

CDR3 in amino acids: CASSQSTHRQGVGNTIYF. The CDR3 region has the DNA TGTGCCAGCAGCCAAAGTACCCACCGACAGGGGGTCGGAAACACCATATATTTT. This sequence joins TRBV4-2 and TRBJ1-3, with 9 nucleotides matching TRBD1. Germline trimming cut 2 bases from V and 4 bases from J; bases unmatched to any gene: 12. Germline CDR1 and CDR2: LGHNA and YNFKEQ. This CDR3 is built from 18 residues.

The genes are TRBV19 and TRBJ2-3; D is possibly TRBD2 (6 bases). The CDR3 length is 14 residues. V was shortened by 5 bases and J by 0 bases, with 9 bases between the two germline ends. CDR1 is LNHDA, CDR2 SQIVND, per germline (reference sequence). CDR3 amino acids: CASSRGISTDTQYF. CDR3 DNA: TGTGCCAGTAGTCGGGGGATTAGCACAGATACGCAGTATTTT.

This chain uses TRBV10-1 with TRBJ1-1; D unresolved. The V end was cut by 8 bases, the J end by 0 bases, with 10 bases between. The CDR3 covers 13 residues. Germline V gene sequence: CDR1 WNHNN, CDR2 SYGVQD (reference sequence). The CDR3, as DNA: TGCGCCAGCCGGAGCTGGATGAACACTGAAGCTTTCTTT. Its translation is CASRSWMNTEAFF.

The rearrangement links TRBV7-6 to TRBJ2-1; D unresolved. The CDR3 loop spans 14 amino acids. Trimming left V 1 base short and J 6 bases short, with 10 bases between. Germline V gives CDR1 SGHVS, CDR2 FNYEAQ. The CDR3 is CASSLVHGPNEQFF. The DNA for the CDR3 is TGTGCCAGCAGCTTAGTACATGGGCCCAATGAGCAGTTCTTC.

This chain uses TRBV4-3 with TRBJ2-3, with 12 bases aligning to TRBD2. Germline CDR1 reads LGHNA; CDR2 reads YSLEER. The CDR3 runs 17 residues. With 0 bases clipped from V and 0 bases from J, the junction kept 1 base outside the gene matches. Here the CDR3 reads CASSQEGTSGSTDTQYF. Here the CDR3 DNA reads TGCGCCAGCAGCCAAGAGGGGACTAGCGGGAGCACAGATACGCAGTATTTT.

The table lists this clone with a few counts. V usage is TRBV28 and J usage is TRBJ2-7, with 7 bases lining up with TRBD2. V shed 2 bases, J shed 0 bases, and the junction held 1 base outside the gene matches. This CDR3 is 14 amino acids long. In germline, CDR1 is MDHEN, CDR2 SYDVKM. The CDR3 region is CASSLTGGSYEQYF. The CDR3 coding sequence is TGTGCCAGCAGTTTAACGGGGGGCTCCTACGAGCAGTACTTC.

The chain employs TRBV29-1 and TRBJ2-3; 12 bases are a match to TRBD2. This CDR3 contains 15 residues. Germline CDR1 SQVTM, CDR2 ANQGSEA. Germline trimming cut 1 base from V and 1 base from J; bases unmatched to any gene: 0. The CDR3: CSVEGTSGGTDTQYF. The DNA of the CDR3 is TGCAGCGTTGAAGGGACTAGCGGGGGCACAGATACGCAGTATTTT.

The chain links TRBV5-6 to TRBJ1-2, with 8 bases matching TRBD1. The germline V gene has CDR1 SGHDT and CDR2 YYEEEE. The trim removed 2 bases at V and 3 bases at J, leaving 12 bases unmatched. The CDR3 is made up of 17 amino acids. CDR3 DNA: TGTGCCAGCAGCTTTAGGGTGGGAACAGGGGGTCACTATGGCTACACCTTC. The encoded protein is CASSFRVGTGGHYGYTF.

The chain has TRBV7-3 and TRBJ2-7; 11 bases fit TRBD1. The germline CDR1 and CDR2 sequences are SGHTA and FQGTGA. V shed 5 bases, J shed 3 bases, and the junction held 6 bases outside the gene matches. The CDR3 consists of 15 residues. This CDR3 reads CASSAAGTGGYEQYF. CDR3 sequence (DNA): TGTGCCAGCAGCGCCGCCGGGACAGGGGGCTACGAGCAGTACTTC.

V usage is TRBV7-9 and J usage is TRBJ2-3; TRBD2 agrees at 8 bases. Germline V gene sequence: CDR1 SEHNR, CDR2 FQNEAQ (reference sequence). After removal of 2 bases from V and 4 bases from J, the junction contained 8 bases not matched to a gene. CDR3 length equals 16 residues. In nucleotides, the CDR3 is TGTGCCAGCAGCTTAACCCCGGGACTAGAGGCAGATACGCAGTATTTT. The encoded protein is CASSLTPGLEADTQYF.

The genes are TRBV7-8 and TRBJ2-1; 13 bases line up with TRBD2. J lost 9 bases, V lost 3 bases, and 5 bases had no gene match. The CDR3 contains 15 residues. Germline values: CDR1 SGHVS, CDR2 FQNEAQ. CDR3 DNA sequence: TGTGCCAGCAGCTTGAAGGGGACTAGCGGGGCTGAGCAGTTCTTC. Its translation is CASSLKGTSGAEQFF.